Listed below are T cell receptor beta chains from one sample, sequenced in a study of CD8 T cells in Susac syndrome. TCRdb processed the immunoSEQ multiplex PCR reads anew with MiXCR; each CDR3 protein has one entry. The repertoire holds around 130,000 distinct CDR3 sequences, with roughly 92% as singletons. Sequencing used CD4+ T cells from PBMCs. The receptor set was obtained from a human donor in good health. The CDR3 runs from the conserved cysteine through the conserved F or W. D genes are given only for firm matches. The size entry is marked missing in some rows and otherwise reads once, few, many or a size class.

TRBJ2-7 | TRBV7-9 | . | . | CASSLPRGVYEQYF | TGTGCCAGCAGCCTGCCCCGTGGGGTCTACGAGCAGTACTTC
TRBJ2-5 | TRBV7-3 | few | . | CASSLGGPQETQYF | TGTGCCAGCAGCTTAGGGGGCCCCCAAGAGACCCAGTACTTC
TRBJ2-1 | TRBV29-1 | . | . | CSVGGASGPQGEQFF | TGCAGCGTTGGGGGGGCTAGCGGACCACAAGGTGAGCAGTTCTTC
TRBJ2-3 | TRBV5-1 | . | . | CASSLAFEADTQYF | TGCGCCAGCAGCTTGGCCTTCGAGGCAGATACGCAGTATTTT
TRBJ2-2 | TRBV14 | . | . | CASSRSLLNTGELFF | TGTGCCAGCAGCCGGTCGCTACTGAACACCGGGGAGCTGTTTTTT
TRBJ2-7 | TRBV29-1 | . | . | CSVQEGSYEQYF | TGCAGCGTTCAGGAGGGTTCCTACGAGCAGTACTTC
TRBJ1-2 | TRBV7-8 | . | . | CASSQDGFYGYTF | TGTGCCAGCAGCCAAGACGGATTCTATGGCTACACCTTC
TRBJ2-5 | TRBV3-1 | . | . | CASSQVRETQYF | TGTGCCAGCAGCCAAGTAAGGGAGACCCAGTACTTC
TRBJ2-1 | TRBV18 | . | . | CASSRGTDNEQFF | TGTGCCAGCTCCCGTGGGACCGACAATGAGCAGTTCTTC
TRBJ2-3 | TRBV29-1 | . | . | CSVARGEEADTQYF | TGCAGCGTCGCTAGGGGAGAGGAGGCAGATACGCAGTATTTT
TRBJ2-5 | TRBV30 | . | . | CAWSVSISTQTQYF | TGTGCCTGGAGTGTAAGCATTAGTACGCAGACCCAGTACTTC
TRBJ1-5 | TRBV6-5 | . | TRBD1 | CASSGQAPRDQPQHF | TGTGCCAGCAGCGGACAGGCACCGAGGGATCAGCCCCAGCATTTT
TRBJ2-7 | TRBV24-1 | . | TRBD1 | CATSATPGQGYEQYF | TGTGCCACCAGTGCTACTCCGGGACAGGGCTACGAGCAGTACTTC
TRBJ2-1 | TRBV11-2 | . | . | CASTPQGNEQFF | TGTGCCAGCACACCTCAGGGGAATGAGCAGTTCTTC
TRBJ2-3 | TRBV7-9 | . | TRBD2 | CASSFGRESKDTQYF | TGTGCCAGCAGCTTTGGGCGGGAGAGTAAAGATACGCAGTATTTT
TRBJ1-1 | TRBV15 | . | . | CATSRVQVNTEAFF | TGTGCCACCAGCAGAGTCCAGGTGAACACTGAAGCTTTCTTT
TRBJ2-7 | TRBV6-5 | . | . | CASTIRPAISYEQYF | TGTGCCAGCACCATACGGCCGGCAATTTCCTACGAGCAGTACTTC
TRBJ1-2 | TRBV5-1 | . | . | CASSLTENYGYTF | TGCGCCAGCAGCTTGACGGAGAACTATGGCTACACCTTC
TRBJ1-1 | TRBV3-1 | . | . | CASSQDQGGTEAFF | TGTGCCAGCAGCCAAGATCAGGGAGGTACTGAAGCTTTCTTT
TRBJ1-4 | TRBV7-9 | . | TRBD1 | CASSLQGPNEKLFF | TGTGCCAGCAGCCTACAGGGGCCTAATGAAAAACTGTTTTTT
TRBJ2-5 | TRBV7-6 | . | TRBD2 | CASSSTSASQETQYF | TGTGCCAGCAGCTCGACTAGCGCCTCCCAAGAGACCCAGTACTTC
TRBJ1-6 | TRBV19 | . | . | CASRGGRANSPLHF | TGTGCCAGTAGAGGAGGACGGGCCAATTCACCCCTCCACTTT
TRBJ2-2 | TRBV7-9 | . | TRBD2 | CASSPPGLAVNTGELFF | TGTGCCAGCAGCCCTCCGGGACTAGCGGTGAACACCGGGGAGCTGTTTTTT
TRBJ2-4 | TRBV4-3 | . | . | CASSQDSHGIQYF | TGCGCCAGCAGCCAAGACAGCCACGGCATTCAGTACTTC
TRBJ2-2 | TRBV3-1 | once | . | CASSQTGFTGELFF | TGTGCCAGCAGCCAAACAGGGTTCACCGGGGAGCTGTTTTTT
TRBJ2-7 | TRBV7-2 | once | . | CASSLNPSDLYEQYF | TGTGCCAGCAGCTTAAACCCTAGCGATCTCTACGAGCAGTACTTC
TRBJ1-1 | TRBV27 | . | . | CASSLWGNTEAFF | TGTGCCAGCAGTTTATGGGGGAACACTGAAGCTTTCTTT
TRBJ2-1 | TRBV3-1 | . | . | CASSQDQSEQFF | TGTGCCAGCAGCCAAGACCAGTCTGAGCAGTTCTTC
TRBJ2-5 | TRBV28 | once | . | CASNTALSETQYF | TGTGCCAGCAATACCGCTCTTTCGGAGACCCAGTACTTC
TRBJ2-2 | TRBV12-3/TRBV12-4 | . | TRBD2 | CASSFRRGTGELFF | TGTGCCAGCAGTTTTAGGCGGGGGACCGGGGAGCTGTTTTTT
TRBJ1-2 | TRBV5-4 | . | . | CASSFGGANYGYTF | TGTGCCAGCAGCTTCGGGGGCGCGAACTATGGCTACACCTTC
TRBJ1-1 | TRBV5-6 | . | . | CASSLFGRDPSTEAFF | TGTGCCAGCAGCTTGTTTGGACGCGACCCTAGTACTGAAGCTTTCTTT
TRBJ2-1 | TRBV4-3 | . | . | CASSQAWVLGFSSYNEQFF | TGCGCCAGCAGCCAAGCTTGGGTTCTGGGGTTCAGCTCCTACAATGAGCAGTTCTTC
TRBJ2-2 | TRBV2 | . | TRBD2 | CASGLEGGRARGANTGELFF | TGTGCCAGCGGTCTAGAGGGCGGGAGGGCCCGTGGGGCGAACACCGGGGAGCTGTTTTTT
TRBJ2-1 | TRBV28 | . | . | CASSPPVAGSFREQFF | TGTGCCAGCAGTCCGCCGGTGGCGGGGAGTTTTCGTGAGCAGTTCTTC
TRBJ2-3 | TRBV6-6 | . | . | CASSYLASTDTQYF | TGTGCCAGCAGTTATCTAGCTAGCACAGATACGCAGTATTTT
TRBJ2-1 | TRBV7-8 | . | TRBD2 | CASSLPRGSGRTSSYNEQFF | TGTGCCAGCAGCTTACCCCGAGGTAGCGGGAGGACCTCCTCCTACAATGAGCAGTTCTTC
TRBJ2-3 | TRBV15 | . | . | CATSRDVSTDTQYF | TGTGCCACCAGCAGAGATGTGAGCACAGATACGCAGTATTTT
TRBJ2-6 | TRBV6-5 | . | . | CASSQNQIGANVLTF | TGTGCCAGCAGCCAAAACCAGATTGGGGCCAACGTCCTGACTTTC
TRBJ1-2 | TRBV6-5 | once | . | CASSRKTSSYGYTF | TGTGCCAGCAGCCGGAAAACTAGTAGCTATGGCTACACCTTC
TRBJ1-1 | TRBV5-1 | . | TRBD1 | CASSPTGQTMNTEAFF | TGCGCCAGCAGCCCAACGGGACAGACGATGAACACTGAAGCTTTCTTT
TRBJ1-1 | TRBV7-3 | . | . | CASSLTGTRRNTEAFF | TGTGCCAGCAGCCTGACCGGGACACGGAGGAACACTGAAGCTTTCTTT
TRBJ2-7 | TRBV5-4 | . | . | CASSLEAQGRYEQYF | TGTGCCAGCAGCTTGGAGGCGCAGGGGAGATACGAGCAGTACTTC
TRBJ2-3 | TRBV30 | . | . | CAHGIADTQYF | TGTGCCCACGGAATCGCAGATACGCAGTATTTT
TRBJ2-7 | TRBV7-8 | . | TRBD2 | CASSLIAGGDEQYF | TGTGCCAGCAGCTTAATAGCGGGGGGCGACGAGCAGTACTTC
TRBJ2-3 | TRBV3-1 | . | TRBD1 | CASSSTGQGAKDTQYF | TGTGCCAGCAGCTCAACTGGACAGGGGGCGAAAGATACGCAGTATTTT
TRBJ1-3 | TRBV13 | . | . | CASSSRTTGNTIYF | TGTGCCAGCAGCAGCCGGACAACTGGAAACACCATATATTTT
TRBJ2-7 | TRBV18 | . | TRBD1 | CASSDGTGLTYEQYF | TGTGCCAGCTCGGACGGGACAGGTCTTACCTACGAGCAGTACTTC
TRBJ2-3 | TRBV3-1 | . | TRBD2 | CASSQDVTGGGTDTQYF | TGTGCCAGCAGCCAAGATGTTACGGGAGGCGGCACAGATACGCAGTATTTT